This T cell receptor beta chain was observed in a study of T cell changes during pregnancy in multiple sclerosis. Per germline, CDR1 SGHNT and CDR2 YYREEE (reference sequence). The V and J ends lost 5 bases and 0 bases, in that order; junction bases with no gene match: 0. The CDR3 contains 14 residues. TCRdb's table, derived via immunoSEQ multiplex PCR, lists solely in-frame clones and lacks some. Found here are around 31,000 clones, 75% to 95% of them singletons; the top ten hold 3.5% to 4.5%. Material: CD8+ T cells from peripheral blood mononuclear cells, obtained in the second trimester of pregnancy. This clonotype was obtained from a female donor with multiple sclerosis, enrolled in a pregnancy study. The chain combines TRBV5-4 with TRBJ2-2, with 8 bases lining up with TRBD1. The CDR3 protein is CASRDRANTGELFF. The CDR3 bases are TGTGCCAGCAGGGACAGGGCGAACACCGGGGAGCTGTTTTTT.